A selection of T cell receptor beta chains follows, all from one sample in a study of radiation and T cells in renal cell carcinoma. Using immunoSEQ multiplex PCR, the repertoire was profiled, and TCRdb retains in-frame clones only, with some absent. The table shows around 100,000 clones, with more than 65% occurring only once. This sample comprised blood, obtained from a patient whose treatment included radiotherapy and nephrectomy. These TCRs come from a man aged 55 to 70 with renal cell carcinoma. CDR3s include the opening cysteine and the closing phenylalanine or tryptophan. D genes are given only for firm matches. Clone size appears in some rows only: once, few, many, or a class for an expanded clone.

TRBV28	TRBJ2-1	.	.	15	TGTGCCAGCAGTGACAGTGCGAGCTCCTACAATGAGCAGTTCTTC	CASSDSASSYNEQFF
TRBV6-5	TRBJ1-1	.	TRBD1	14	TGTGCCAGCACACCCCCGGGACAGGGGGCTAAAGCTTTCTTT	CASTPPGQGAKAFF
TRBV6-6	TRBJ1-1	.	.	12	TGTGCCAGCAGTTCGGCTGGCCCTGAAGCTTTCTTT	CASSSAGPEAFF
TRBV9	TRBJ1-2	.	TRBD1	15	TGTGCCAGCAGCGAGGATCCCGGGACAGGGAGAGGCTACACCTTC	CASSEDPGTGRGYTF
TRBV11-2	TRBJ1-1	.	TRBD1	15	TGTGCCAGCACCCCCACAGGGGGCGCGGGGACTGAAGCTTTCTTT	CASTPTGGAGTEAFF
TRBV9	TRBJ2-7	.	.	14	TGTGCCAGCACCACTGACCTGGGGGCCTACGAGCAGTACTTC	CASTTDLGAYEQYF
TRBV7-7	TRBJ2-3	.	TRBD1	15	TGTGCCAGCAGCCGAGGACAGGGGTCGTTAGATACGCAGTATTTT	CASSRGQGSLDTQYF
TRBV28	TRBJ2-2	.	TRBD2	18	TGTGCCAGCATCGGAGGCAGCGGGAGTTTGACGTTTGCCGGGGAGCTGTTTTTT	CASIGGSGSLTFAGELFF
TRBV6-6	TRBJ2-5	.	.	14	TGTGCCAGCAGTTCCCAGGGGCCGTCAGAGACCCAGTACTTC	CASSSQGPSETQYF
TRBV2	TRBJ1-1	few	.	13	TGTGCCAGCAGTCTAAAGAGGAACACTGAAGCTTTCTTT	CASSLKRNTEAFF
TRBV10-3	TRBJ1-5	once	TRBD1	14	TGTGCCACTACACAGGGGGGGGATGATCAGCCCCAGCATTTT	CATTQGGDDQPQHF
TRBV5-1	TRBJ2-2	.	TRBD2	16	TGCGCCAGCAGCTCCGGACTAGCGGGGAACACCGGGGAGCTGTTTTTT	CASSSGLAGNTGELFF
TRBV5-1	TRBJ2-7	.	TRBD2	16	TGCGCCAGCAGCTTGGCCCCCGGGACTAGCGGGTCGGAGCAGTACTTC	CASSLAPGTSGSEQYF
TRBV2	TRBJ2-5	.	.	12	TGTGCCAGCAGTGTGACTCCAGAGACCCAGTACTTC	CASSVTPETQYF
TRBV4-1	TRBJ2-7	.	.	15	TGCGCCAGCAGCCAAAGACCGGGCCTTGTATACGAGCAGTACTTC	CASSQRPGLVYEQYF
TRBV29-1	TRBJ1-4	.	TRBD1	13	TGCAGCGTTGCAACAGGGGAAGGTGAAAAACTGTTTTTT	CSVATGEGEKLFF
TRBV5-1	TRBJ1-1	.	.	14	TGCGCCAGCAGCCCGGCGGGGGGGAACACTGAAGCTTTCTTT	CASSPAGGNTEAFF
TRBV19	TRBJ1-2	.	.	14	TGTGCCAGTAGTACGGGGGGCGCGATCTATGGCTACACCTTC	CASSTGGAIYGYTF
TRBV5-4	TRBJ2-5	.	.	13	TGTGCCAGCAGCTTGGGGCAGATTGAGACCCAGTACTTC	CASSLGQIETQYF
TRBV9	TRBJ2-1	.	.	15	TGTGCCAGCAGCGTAGGGGGGCGCCTCTACAATGAGCAGTTCTTC	CASSVGGRLYNEQFF
TRBV5-1	TRBJ2-3	.	.	13	TGCGCCAGCAGCTTCCCGTACACAGATACGCAGTATTTT	CASSFPYTDTQYF
TRBV20-1	TRBJ2-5	.	.	10	TGCAGTGCTACTGGGGAGACCCAGTACTTC	CSATGETQYF